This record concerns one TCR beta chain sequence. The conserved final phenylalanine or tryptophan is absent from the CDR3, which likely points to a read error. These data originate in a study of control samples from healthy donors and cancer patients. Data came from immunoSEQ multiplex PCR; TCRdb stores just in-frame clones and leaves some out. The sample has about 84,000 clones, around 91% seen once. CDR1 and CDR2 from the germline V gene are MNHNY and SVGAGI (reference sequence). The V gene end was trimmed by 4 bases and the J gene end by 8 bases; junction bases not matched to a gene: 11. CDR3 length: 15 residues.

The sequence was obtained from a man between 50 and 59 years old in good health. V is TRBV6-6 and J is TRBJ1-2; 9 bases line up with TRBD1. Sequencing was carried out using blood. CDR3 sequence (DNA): TGTGCCAGCAGTTTCTCACGGACAGGGGTTGGAGGCTACACCTCC. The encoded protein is CASSFSRTGVGGYTS.